These 30 T cell receptor beta chains were sequenced from one sample in a study of metastatic and nonmetastatic thyroid tumors. From the PCR reads, TCRdb re-called clones with MiXCR. The sample shows about 35,000 clones, approximately 32% of them seen only once. Thyroid surgery was preceded by no treatment in any patient. The sample was blood. The receptors shown here come from a female donor with papillary thyroid cancer or a benign thyroid nodule (not recorded which). Some clones in this sample may be carry-over from other donors' samples.

About this clone itself: It may be a read error: a sequence one base away is much more abundant. The V call is TRBV11-2, the J call TRBJ2-1; D is tentatively TRBD1 or TRBD2 (5 bases each). Germline V gene lookup returns CDR1 SGHAT and CDR2 FQNNGV. CDR3 size: 15 residues. V shed 2 bases and J shed 2 bases, with 10 bases lying between them. CDR3 in amino acids: CASSLSGSPYNEQFF. The CDR3 coding sequence is TGTGCCAGCAGCTTATCAGGGAGCCCCTACAATGAGCAGTTCTTC.

In its sample, this clone is medium-sized (0.01 to 0.1%). The same CDR3 is also encoded by other DNA sequences in this sample. The chain is built from TRBV6-1 and TRBJ2-1, with TRBD2 matching over 10 bases. Germline assignment: CDR1 MNHNS and CDR2 SASEGT. The CDR3 is 15 amino acids. V lost 7 bases, J lost 3 bases, and 6 bases stayed unmatched. CDR3 amino acids: CASKLERGGYNEQFF. For the CDR3, the DNA is TGTGCCAGCAAACTGGAGCGGGGGGGCTACAATGAGCAGTTCTTC.

This clone was picked up one time. The rearrangement links TRBV11-2 to TRBJ2-7; D gene ambiguous. V was trimmed by 2 bases and J by 2 bases, leaving 7 bases between them. CDR3 length: 13 residues. CDR1 is SGHAT, CDR2 FQNNGV, per germline. The CDR3 loop reads CASSLSYTYEQYF. For the CDR3, the DNA is TGTGCCAGCAGCTTAAGTTATACCTACGAGCAGTACTTC.

Only one count was recorded for this clone. The junction departs from germline at one end; a sequencing error may be responsible. The rearrangement uses TRBV12-3 or TRBV12-4 and TRBJ1-6, with TRBD1 matching over 9 bases. The CDR3 contains 14 residues. The CDR3 loop reads CASSIGQGWSPLNF. As DNA, the CDR3 is TGTGCCAGCAGTATCGGACAGGGGTGGTCACCCCTCAACTTC.

Comment on this clone: A much larger clone lies a single base off, so this may be a read error. The rearrangement uses TRBV3-1 and TRBJ2-3; D possibly corresponds to TRBD1 (6 bases). The ends were cut back, 4 bases at V and 0 bases at J, with 11 bases in the middle. The CDR3 is made up of 15 amino acids. Germline-derived CDR1 and CDR2 are LGHDT and YNNKEL (reference sequence). In DNA form, the CDR3 reads TGTGCCAGCAGCCCCGGGACAAATAGCACAGATACGCAGTATTTT. Amino acids: CASSPGTNSTDTQYF.

This clone was picked up many times. The rearrangement joins TRBV20-1 to TRBJ2-5, with D perhaps TRBD2 (7 bases). CDR1 DFQATT and CDR2 SNEGSKA come from the germline V gene (reference sequence). The CDR3 covers 17 residues. CDR3 nucleotides: TGCGGCGGTACGCCCTTCGCCGGCGGGGGCACGGGAGAGACCCAGTACTTC. As protein: CGGTPFAGGGTGETQYF.

Many counts were recorded for this clone. V and J are TRBV13 and TRBJ2-1; 10 bases fit TRBD2. The V segment lost 2 bases and the J segment 5 bases; nucleotides outside the gene matches: 9. Germline CDR1 PRHDT, CDR2 FYEKMQ (reference sequence). CDR3 length equals 17 residues. This CDR3 is CASSLPAGLATDNEQFF. The CDR3 region has the DNA TGTGCCAGCAGCTTACCGGCGGGACTAGCGACCGACAATGAGCAGTTCTTC.

Judged by abundance, this clone is medium-sized (0.01 to 0.1%). The junction differs from germline at one of its ends, possibly a read error. This sequence joins TRBV4-1 and TRBJ1-4; perhaps TRBD1 as D (5 bases). This CDR3 contains 15 residues. The germline V gene encodes CDR1 MGHRA and CDR2 YSYEKL. CDR3 in DNA: TGCGCCAGCACCCAAACCCCCGGGGGTGAGGAAAAACTGTTTTTT. Its protein is CASTQTPGGEEKLFF.

This chain connects TRBV9 to TRBJ1-1; D uncertain. In germline, CDR1 is SGDLS, CDR2 YYNGEE. The CDR3 has 13 amino acids. V was cut by 4 bases and J by 1 base, with 8 bases left in between. CDR3 coding DNA: TGTGCCAGCAGCTCCTGGGAGAACACTGAAGCTTTCTTT. It yields the protein CASSSWENTEAFF.

The chain has TRBV6-4 and TRBJ2-3; D might be TRBD2 (6 bases). The CDR3 totals 13 residues. Trimming removed 3 bases from V and 8 bases from J, with 12 bases in between. In germline, CDR1 is MRHNA, CDR2 SNTAGT. The CDR3 DNA reads TGTGCCAGCAGTGAAGAGGAGGGAGCTACGCAGTATTTT. Translating gives CASSEEEGATQYF.

Details on this clone: The junction differs from germline at one of its ends, possibly a read error. This sequence joins TRBV30 and TRBJ1-1; D is unresolved. This CDR3 comprises 12 residues. CDR1 and CDR2 (germline): GTSNPN, SVGIG (reference sequence). DNA for the CDR3: TGTACCTGGAGTGTATACCCCACTGAAGCTTTCTTT. This gives the protein CTWSVYPTEAFF.

This clone was detected ten times or more. The chain links TRBV9 to TRBJ1-3; unclear D gene. This CDR3 has 14 amino acids. Germline V gene sequence: CDR1 SGDLS, CDR2 YYNGEE. The ends were cut back, 4 bases at V and 7 bases at J, with 15 bases in the middle. CDR3 in amino acids: CASSLLESGNTIYF. In DNA form, the CDR3 reads TGTGCCAGCAGCCTACTAGAATCGGGGAACACCATATATTTT.

J is TRBJ1-2 and V is TRBV28, with 7 bases that match TRBD1. V lost 6 bases, J lost 1 base, and 11 bases stayed unmatched. The CDR3 is 16 residues long. Germline V CDR1 and CDR2: MDHEN, SYDVKM. CDR3 residues: CASSYPGQDFNYGYTF. CDR3 bases: TGTGCCAGCAGCTACCCCGGACAGGACTTTAACTATGGCTACACCTTC.

The genes are TRBV15 and TRBJ2-4; the match to TRBD2 covers 7 bases. J lost 7 bases, V lost 8 bases, and 11 bases had no gene match. Germline V gene lookup returns CDR1 LNHNV and CDR2 YYDKDF (reference sequence). The CDR3 spans 14 residues. In DNA form, the CDR3 reads TGTGCCACCTCCAAAGGGGAGGGTCGGAACATTCAGTACTTC. Protein: CATSKGEGRNIQYF.

V is TRBV5-1 and J is TRBJ2-5; 11 bases are shared with TRBD1. The CDR3 consists of 15 residues. CDR1 and CDR2 (germline): SGHRS, YFSETQ. The V gene end was trimmed by 3 bases and the J gene end by 4 bases; junction bases not matched to a gene: 5. The CDR3 DNA is TGCGCCAGCAGCTCGGGGGGACAGGGGGGAGAGACCCAGTACTTC. It codes for CASSSGGQGGETQYF.

Worth noting for this clone: Here the CDR3 omits its conserved ending phenylalanine or tryptophan, so a read error is the likely source. The V gene is TRBV10-3, the J gene TRBJ2-7; D possibly corresponds to TRBD2 (5 bases). Germline CDR1 is ENHRY and CDR2 is SYGVKD. V was clipped by 4 bases and J by 0 bases, with 13 bases between them. The CDR3 sequence is 15 residues long. The CDR3 nucleotides are TGTGCCATCAGTGGGGCGGGTACACGCTCCTACGAGCAGTACTTG. It translates to CAISGAGTRSYEQYL.

This clone was counted between two and nine times. The chain employs TRBV5-1 and TRBJ1-2; D is possibly TRBD1 (5 bases). This CDR3 spans 15 amino acids. Germline V gene lookup returns CDR1 SGHRS and CDR2 YFSETQ. The V end was cut by 3 bases, the J end by 0 bases, with 12 bases between. The CDR3 spells CASSYSGTTNYGYTF. Written as DNA, the CDR3 is TGCGCCAGCAGCTACTCCGGGACCACTAACTATGGCTACACCTTC.

This clone has just a few counts. The rearrangement uses TRBV6-6 and TRBJ2-5, with TRBD1 matching 7 bases. This CDR3 comprises 15 residues. Germline trimming cut 2 bases from V and 7 bases from J; bases unmatched to any gene: 10. The V gene's germline CDR1 is MNHNY and CDR2 SVGAGI (reference sequence). The CDR3 here is CASSYLNRGLPTQYF. DNA for the CDR3: TGTGCCAGCAGTTACCTCAACAGGGGTTTGCCGACCCAGTACTTC.

The table lists this clone with many counts. Other DNA sequences in this sample translate to the same CDR3. The CDR3 loop reads CASGLAAGGYTF. As DNA, the CDR3 is TGTGCCAGCGGCCTAGCGGCGGGGGGCTACACCTTC. The V call is TRBV27, the J call TRBJ1-2; D not certain. Trimming removed 8 bases from V and 8 bases from J, with 15 bases in between. This CDR3 is 12 amino acids long. Germline assignment: CDR1 MNHEY and CDR2 SMNVEV (reference sequence).

This sequence joins TRBV7-9 and TRBJ1-4; 7 nucleotides agree with TRBD1. This CDR3 is 17 amino acids long. Germline V gene lookup returns CDR1 SEHNR and CDR2 FQNEAQ (reference sequence). V shed 5 bases and J 0 bases; nucleotides not matched to a gene: 9. In nucleotides, the CDR3 is TGTGCCAGCAGCGCCGGACAGGAACTCACAACTAATGAAAAACTGTTTTTT. Translated: CASSAGQELTTNEKLFF.

V and J are TRBV6-6 and TRBJ2-1; D call uncertain. In germline, CDR1 is MNHNY, CDR2 SVGAGI (reference sequence). Between the trimmed V and J ends, which lost 1 base and 5 bases, there was a span of 9 bases. CDR3 size: 14 residues. The CDR3 reads CASSYWPSNNEQFF. In nucleotides, the CDR3 is TGTGCCAGCAGTTACTGGCCTTCCAACAATGAGCAGTTCTTC.

This clone rates as medium-sized. The chain links TRBV6-1 to TRBJ2-7, with 7 positions matching TRBD1. The ends lost 5 bases at V and 2 bases at J; junction bases unmatched: 9. From germline, CDR1 is MNHNS and CDR2 SASEGT. The CDR3 is made up of 15 amino acids. The CDR3 DNA sequence: TGTGCCAGCAGTTCACGGACAGGAGGAGCCTACGAGCAGTACTTC. This sequence encodes CASSSRTGGAYEQYF.

The CDR3 DNA is TGTGCCAGCAGCGCAGCCGTGACAGTGAACACTGAAGCTTTCTTT. Translated, it gives CASSAAVTVNTEAFF. The chain is built from TRBV9 and TRBJ1-1; D might be TRBD1 (5 bases). Germline lookup yields CDR1 SGDLS and CDR2 YYNGEE. The CDR3 contains 15 residues. The V and J ends lost 3 bases and 0 bases respectively, with 12 bases between them. The full variable domain, its missing parts supplied by reference TRBV9 and TRBJ1-1, is DSGVTQTPKHLITATGQRVTLRCSPRSGDLSVYWYQQSLDQGLQFLIQYYNGEERAKGNILERFSAQQFPDLHSELNLSSLELGDSALYFCASSAAVTVNTEAFFGQGTRLTVV.

The chain combines TRBV6-1 with TRBJ2-5; 11 bases agree with TRBD2. Unmatched junction bases numbered 1, after V lost 2 bases and J lost 2 bases. The CDR3 runs to 15 residues. Per the germline V gene, CDR1 is MNHNS and CDR2 is SASEGT. CDR3 protein: CASSEIAGGQETQYF. The CDR3 nucleotides are TGTGCCAGCAGTGAAATAGCGGGGGGGCAAGAGACCCAGTACTTC.

The rearrangement uses TRBV5-1 and TRBJ1-1; D uncertain. V shed 0 bases and J shed 9 bases, with 12 bases lying between them. The germline gives CDR1 SGHRS, CDR2 YFSETQ. CDR3 length: 13 amino acids. The CDR3 is CASSLDLAQQAFF. The CDR3 DNA is TGCGCCAGCAGCTTGGATCTGGCACAACAAGCTTTCTTT.

The V call is TRBV20-1, the J call TRBJ2-1; 8 bases match TRBD2. CDR1 and CDR2 (germline): DFQATT, SNEGSKA (reference sequence). J was trimmed by 4 bases and V by 3 bases; bases with no gene match: 8. The CDR3 extends over 15 amino acids. The CDR3 sequence is CSARIGGDVYNEQFF. In DNA, the CDR3 is TGCAGTGCTAGGATCGGGGGGGATGTATACAATGAGCAGTTCTTC.

This clone was seen a single time. This rearrangement joins TRBV9 to TRBJ2-3, with 7 bases aligning to TRBD2. The CDR3 loop spans 16 amino acids. The V gene end was trimmed by 2 bases and the J gene end by 5 bases; junction bases not matched to a gene: 11. Germline V CDR1 and CDR2: SGDLS, YYNGEE. The CDR3 DNA reads as TGTGCCAGCAGCGTGGGGGGGGTTGTTGGCAAAGATACGCAGTATTTT. Translating gives CASSVGGVVGKDTQYF.

This clone was counted only a few times. This chain connects TRBV6-1 to TRBJ1-1; D gene unclear. The CDR3 has 11 amino acids. The germline CDR1 and CDR2 sequences are MNHNS and SASEGT. The germline V and J ends were trimmed by 5 bases and 5 bases, with 6 bases remaining between them. This CDR3 is CASSRSTEAFF. The CDR3 DNA follows: TGTGCCAGCAGTCGAAGTACTGAAGCTTTCTTT.

This clone has a count of ten or more. This rearrangement joins TRBV29-1 to TRBJ1-3; D ambiguous. The CDR3 contains 11 residues. Per germline, CDR1 SQVTM and CDR2 ANQGSEA. The V end was cut by 5 bases, the J end by 0 bases, with 2 bases between. CDR3 nucleotide sequence: TGCAGCGTTAACTCTGGAAACACCATATATTTT. The encoded protein is CSVNSGNTIYF.

This clone was seen at least ten times. The gene calls are TRBV7-6 and TRBJ2-1; D perhaps matches TRBD1 (6 bases). CDR1 and CDR2 from the germline V gene are SGHVS and FNYEAQ. This CDR3 has 11 amino acids. The V and J ends lost 5 bases and 10 bases respectively, with 9 bases between them. The CDR3 is CASSPGTEQFF. As DNA, the CDR3 is TGTGCCAGCAGCCCCGGGACAGAGCAGTTCTTC.